These 10 T cell receptor beta chains share one sample of origin, sequenced in a study of identical twins. MiXCR, applied by TCRdb to the 5' RACE reads, yields one record per CDR3 protein. Of about 700,000 distinct CDR3 sequences in the sample, 8.5% to 9% were seen once. The same data also contributed to another study, on yellow fever vaccine responses in identical twins.

The sample comprised PBMCs. The receptors shown here come from a woman under 30 in good health.

The chain joins TRBV28 to TRBJ2-5; 8 nucleotides align to TRBD2. This CDR3 contains 14 residues. Trimming cost V 7 bases and J 5 bases; bases outside gene matches: 9. Germline lookup yields CDR1 MDHEN and CDR2 SYDVKM. CDR3 amino acids: CASNEPGLEETQYF. The CDR3 DNA reads TGTGCCAGCAACGAACCGGGACTAGAGGAGACCCAGTACTTC.

This clonotype was counted between two and nine times. The chain uses TRBV6-2 or TRBV6-3 and TRBJ2-5; 7 nucleotides align to TRBD1. V lost 5 bases, J lost 0 bases, and 6 bases stayed unmatched. CDR1 is MNHEY and CDR2 is SVGEGT in the germline V gene. The CDR3 runs to 15 residues. CDR3 sequence reads: CASSDGQAYQETQYF. The CDR3 coding sequence is TGTGCCAGCAGTGATGGACAGGCATACCAAGAGACCCAGTACTTC.

This clonotype was detected ten times or more. The rearrangement links TRBV4-1 to TRBJ2-1; possible D gene TRBD1, 6 bases. Trimming shortened V by 0 bases and J by 3 bases, and 12 bases separated the two germline ends. Germline assignment: CDR1 MGHRA and CDR2 YSYEKL. CDR3 size: 16 residues. The DNA for the CDR3 is TGCGCCAGCAGCCAAGATGGAACAGGGATCTACAATGAGCAGTTCTTC. This gives the protein CASSQDGTGIYNEQFF.

The genes are TRBV25-1 and TRBJ2-7, with D possibly TRBD2 on 6 matching bases. Germline V gives CDR1 MGHDK, CDR2 SYGVNS. The CDR3 is 14 residues long. Trimming removed 9 bases at V and 2 bases at J, with 17 bases between. CDR3 bases: TGTGCCAGGACCCTCCAGGGACTTACCTACGAGCAGTACTTC. Its protein is CARTLQGLTYEQYF.

This clonotype was seen a handful of times. The chain links TRBV6-1 to TRBJ1-1; 10 bases align to TRBD1. The CDR3 contains 15 residues. Germline loops: CDR1 MNHNS, CDR2 SASEGT. After removal of 6 bases from V and 2 bases from J, the junction contained 6 bases not matched to a gene. The CDR3 sequence: CASRMTGGLNTEAFF. CDR3 in DNA: TGTGCCAGCAGAATGACAGGGGGCCTAAACACTGAAGCTTTCTTT.

This clonotype was seen a handful of times. The CDR3, as DNA: TGTGCCAGCAGCGGGTCTAGCATATTCTCCTACAATGAGCAGTTCTTC. Translating it yields CASSGSSIFSYNEQFF. The rearrangement uses TRBV9 and TRBJ2-1; the D gene is possibly TRBD2 (5 bases). In germline, CDR1 is SGDLS, CDR2 YYNGEE. The CDR3 contains 16 residues. Between the trimmed V and J ends, which lost 3 bases and 0 bases, there was a span of 13 bases. Filled out from reference TRBV9 and TRBJ2-1, the complete variable domain reads DSGVTQTPKHLITATGQRVTLRCSPRSGDLSVYWYQQSLDQGLQFLIQYYNGEERAKGNILERFSAQQFPDLHSELNLSSLELGDSALYFCASSGSSIFSYNEQFFGPGTRLTVL.

V usage is TRBV21-1 and J usage is TRBJ1-4; the table's D call of TRBD1 was not tested on the DNA. TRBV21-1 has pseudogene status. This CDR3 is 14 amino acids long. This CDR3 is CASSLDSANSVCFF. CDR3 bases: TGTGCCAGCAGCCTTGACAGCGCGAATTCCGTCTGTTTTTTT.

The chain carries TRBV7-9 and TRBJ2-3, with D unclear. Germline-derived CDR1 and CDR2 are SEHNR and FQNEAQ (reference sequence). This CDR3 region has 14 residues. V gave up 6 bases and J gave up 0 bases, with 10 bases separating them. CDR3 coding DNA: TGTGCCAGCAGGCACACCGAGAGCACAGATACGCAGTATTTT. Protein: CASRHTESTDTQYF.

This clonotype has at least ten counts. J is TRBJ2-3 and V is TRBV7-2; D gene unclear. The CDR3 has 13 amino acids. In germline, CDR1 is SGHTA, CDR2 FQGNSA. V was clipped by 4 bases and J by 3 bases, with 8 bases between them. The CDR3, as DNA: TGTGCCAGCAGCTCCACTCTTACAGATACGCAGTATTTT. Translating it yields CASSSTLTDTQYF.

This clonotype has ten or more counts. V and J are TRBV27 and TRBJ2-3; D call uncertain. Germline assignment: CDR1 MNHEY and CDR2 SMNVEV (reference sequence). The CDR3 sequence is 11 residues long. V was cut by 4 bases and J by 6 bases, with 5 bases left in between. CDR3 residues: CASSSADTQYF. The CDR3 bases are TGTGCCAGCAGTTCAGCGGATACGCAGTATTTT.